Reported below is one TCR beta chain. There is no known antigen for this receptor. The input lacks base qualities; no much larger clone sits a single base away. The sample contains more than one DNA sequence encoding this CDR3. Using the deep immunoSEQ assay, multiplex PCR amplified TCR CDR3 regions from genomic DNA. For each cell subset, the extracted genomic DNA was distributed evenly across all wells of several immunoSEQ 96-well plates, and each plate served as one replicate. Each replicate PCR for sorted subsets received about 180 ng genomic DNA, equal to tens of thousands of T cell genomes. Purified libraries were measured with a Qubit 3.0 fluorometer, size-checked on a Bioanalyzer 2100, and measured again with the KAPA Library Quantification kit. Every immunoSEQ 96-well plate was sequenced on a separate single-read 150-cycle Illumina NextSeq 550 flow cell. As for the authors' bioinformatics: The immunoSEQ output contained only junctional sequences without quality scores, so filtering could not match that applied to full-length reads. Sequences were annotated with PyIR, a Python wrapper for IgBLAST v1.9, using IMGT germline references to assign V/J genes and CDR3. Reads with weak V/J assignments (E-value above 1e-6), missing CDR3, stop codons, out-of-frame junctions, or ambiguous translated residues were removed. A V3J clonotype was defined by an identical inferred V gene, J gene, and CDR3 amino acid sequence. Percentage overlap between repertoires was calculated by dividing the number of shared unique clonotypes by the size of the smaller repertoire. Three approaches were used to assess repertoire richness: RTK rarefaction, the Chao1 estimator, and Recon v2.1 estimates of unobserved clonotypes. Generation probabilities were computed with OLGA for all TCRbeta clonotypes obtained by the gDNA method from several donors. This immuneACCESS table, as held by TCRdb, lists in-frame sequences with V and J called but not all clones. Of the missing ones, under half trace to an unresolved V gene in checked studies; the others have no known cause. V and J calls and clone size are as listed in that table; D and trimming were resolved from the DNA. The sample table records over a million clones; around 74% of these occur just once. The top ten hold approximately 1.5% of the sample.

From a lookup of the germline V gene (reference sequence), CDR1 and CDR2 are SEHNR and FQNEAQ. Between the V and J ends, shortened by 1 base and 0 bases respectively, the junction contains 4 bases. Including the terminal cysteine and phenylalanine, the CDR3 comprises 14 residues. CDR3 DNA is the only sequence kept; it has 42 bases, read in frame from the first base. The sample belongs to a study of shared clonotypes between healthy human individuals (dated by TCRdb to about 2020). About the study as a whole: A few men and two women, aged 18 to 49 years, made up the cohort. For each donor, three plates each were used for CD4 naive and CD4 memory, two plates were used for CD8 naive, and one plate was used for CD8 memory. Leukapheresis yielded between about 0.94 and 9.5 billion PBMCs per donor. Blood TCR repertoires of roughly five healthy adults were deeply sequenced to estimate repertoire size and the extent of clonotype sharing between individuals. To increase sequencing depth and limit assay-specific biases, TCR repertoire library preparation and sequencing were carried out by different laboratories using diverse techniques.

Results and caveats for the whole study, not just this receptor: Because the study included only a small number of donors, the genetic and exposure-history diversity represented was limited. Higher generation probabilities were observed for clonotypes shared by all four sorted-subset donors than for non-shared clonotypes. Only blood was sampled, and tissue TCR repertoires likely differ from those in blood. Based on pairwise subsampling, the degree of clonotype sharing among donors was expected to be affected by sequencing depth. Incomplete sequencing was indicated by rarefaction of sorted-subset datasets, despite the large sequencing depth. Across a few donors, approximately 4.6% of naive CD4, 3% to 4% of naive CD8, under 2.5% of memory CD4, and about 0.44% of memory CD8 clonotypes were shared. Estimated clonotype richness was generally larger for naive than for memory subsets.

Healthy HIV-negative adults with no recently reported acute infections or vaccinations were included as donors. Only Caucasian adults living in Nashville, Tennessee, USA were represented among the donors. CD4+ T cells were enriched by magnetic negative selection, after which naive cells were positively selected on CD45RA and the negative fraction was taken as the memory subset. Blood was obtained by leukapheresis, after which PBMCs were separated by Ficoll-Histopaque density gradient centrifugation and cryopreserved in liquid nitrogen vapor phase. Purity and quantity of every magnetically sorted T cell population were checked by analytical flow cytometry. From each sorted fraction, genomic DNA was isolated and quantified by UV absorbance on a Nanodrop 2000c.

This chain joins TRBV7-9 to TRBJ1-3; the D gene assignment is ambiguous. Sequenced: memory CD4+ T cells sorted from blood. The cell subset or site label corresponds to: CD45RA-negative fraction. The TCR comes from a man aged 18 to 30 in good health. The bases are TGTGCCAGCAGCTTAGGCGGCTCTGGAAACACCATATATTTT. It codes for CASSLGGSGNTIYF.